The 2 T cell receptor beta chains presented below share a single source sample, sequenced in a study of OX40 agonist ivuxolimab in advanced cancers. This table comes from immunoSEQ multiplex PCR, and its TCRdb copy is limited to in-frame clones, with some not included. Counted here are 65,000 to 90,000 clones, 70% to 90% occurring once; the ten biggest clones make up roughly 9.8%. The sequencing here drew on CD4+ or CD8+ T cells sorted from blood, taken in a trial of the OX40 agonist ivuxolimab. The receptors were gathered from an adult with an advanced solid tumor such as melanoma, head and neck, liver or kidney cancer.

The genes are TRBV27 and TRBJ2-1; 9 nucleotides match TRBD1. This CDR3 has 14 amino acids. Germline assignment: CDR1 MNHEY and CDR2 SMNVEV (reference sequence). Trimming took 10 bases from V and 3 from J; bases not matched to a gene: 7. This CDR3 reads CATGGDRDYNEQFF. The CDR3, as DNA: TGTGCCACCGGAGGGGACAGGGACTACAATGAGCAGTTCTTC.

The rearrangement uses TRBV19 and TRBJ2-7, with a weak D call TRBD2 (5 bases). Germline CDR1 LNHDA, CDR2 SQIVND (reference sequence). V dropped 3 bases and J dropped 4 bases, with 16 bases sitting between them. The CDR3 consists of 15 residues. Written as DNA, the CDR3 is TGTGCCAGTAGTATCGGGATAGGTGGGTTGTACGAGCAGTACTTC. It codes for CASSIGIGGLYEQYF. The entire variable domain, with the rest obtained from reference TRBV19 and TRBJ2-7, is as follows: DGGITQSPKYLFRKEGQNVTLSCEQNLNHDAMYWYRQDPGQGLRLIYYSQIVNDFQKGDIAEGYSVSREKKESFPLTVTSAQKNPTAFYLCASSIGIGGLYEQYFGPGTRLTVT.